Following are 3 T cell receptor beta chains from one sample sequenced in a study of blood T cell repertoires in COVID-19. Produced via immunoSEQ multiplex PCR; TCRdb's table is partial and in-frame only. The sample holds about 140,000 clones, about 87% seen once. Source material: peripheral blood. Receptors originate from a human donor with COVID-19, enrolled during active disease. The donor label of this sample is uncertain.

The chain carries TRBV11-2 and TRBJ2-5; D perhaps matches TRBD1 (6 bases). The CDR3 totals 14 residues. Germline CDR1 is SGHAT and CDR2 is FQNNGV. Trimming took 1 base from V and 3 from J, leaving 9 bases between them. The CDR3 protein is CASSLGWDKETQYF. As DNA, the CDR3 is TGTGCCAGCAGCTTAGGCTGGGACAAAGAGACCCAGTACTTC.

CDR3 nucleotides: TGTGCCAGCTCACCGCGGACAGGGGGCTCCTATAATTCACCCCTCCACTTT. Translated: CASSPRTGGSYNSPLHF. This sequence joins TRBV18 and TRBJ1-6; the match to TRBD1 covers 10 bases. Germline CDR1 KGHSH, CDR2 LQKENI. V trimming: 3 bases; J trimming: 0 bases; junction bases outside the gene matches: 2. The CDR3 sequence is 17 residues long.

The genes are TRBV7-6 and TRBJ1-5; possibly TRBD1 for D (5 bases). V dropped 4 bases and J dropped 3 bases, with 7 bases sitting between them. The germline CDR1 and CDR2 sequences are SGHVS and FNYEAQ. The CDR3 covers 13 residues. The CDR3, as DNA: TGTGCCAGCAGCTCTGGACACAATCAGCCCCAGCATTTT. This codes for CASSSGHNQPQHF.